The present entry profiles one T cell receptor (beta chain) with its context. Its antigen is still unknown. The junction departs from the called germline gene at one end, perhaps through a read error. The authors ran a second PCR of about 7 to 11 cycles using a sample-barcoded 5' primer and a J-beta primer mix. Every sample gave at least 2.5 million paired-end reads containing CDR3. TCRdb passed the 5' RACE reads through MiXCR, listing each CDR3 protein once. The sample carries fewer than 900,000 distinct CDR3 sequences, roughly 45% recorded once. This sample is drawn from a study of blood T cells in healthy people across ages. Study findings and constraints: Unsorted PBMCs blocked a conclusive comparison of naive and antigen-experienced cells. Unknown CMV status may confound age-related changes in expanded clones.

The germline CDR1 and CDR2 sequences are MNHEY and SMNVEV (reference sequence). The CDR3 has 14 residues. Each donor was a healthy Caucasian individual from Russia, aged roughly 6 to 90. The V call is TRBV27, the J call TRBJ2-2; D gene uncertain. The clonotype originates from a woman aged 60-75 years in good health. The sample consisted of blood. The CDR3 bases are TGTGCCAGCAGTGTATCAGTAAACACCGGGGAGCTGTTTTTT. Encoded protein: CASSVSVNTGELFF.